The TCR beta chain described here comes from a study of blood T cell repertoires in COVID-19. Across the study: Material from acute and convalescent COVID-19 was sourced from the United States, Italy and Spain.

V lost 0 bases to trimming and J lost 3 bases, with 10 bases between them. Per the germline V gene, CDR1 is MGHDK and CDR2 is SYGVNS. The CDR3 has 15 amino acids. In this sample, this clone turned up once. Here immunoSEQ multiplex PCR was the method, and the copy in TCRdb shows in-frame clones only, minus some. The repertoire holds approximately 210,000 clones, approximately 91% seen once, with 4.5% to 5.5% in the top ten. The receptor's source is a woman aged 40-49 years with acute or convalescent COVID-19. The chain employs TRBV25-1 and TRBJ2-3; D might be TRBD2 (6 bases). Sequenced: peripheral blood. The chain's CDR3 is CASSEYMAGTDTQYF. In DNA, the CDR3 is TGTGCCAGCAGTGAATATATGGCGGGGACAGATACGCAGTATTTT.